This T cell receptor beta chain was captured by sequencing in a study of shared clonotypes between healthy human individuals (TCRdb year 2020). In terms of the full investigation: The cohort comprised two women and three men aged 18 to 49 years. Between about 0.94 and 8.9 billion PBMCs per donor were obtained by leukapheresis. For each donor, CD4 naive and CD4 memory were each given three plates, CD8 naive was given two plates, and CD8 memory was given one plate. Libraries were prepared and TCR repertoires were sequenced by different laboratories using diverse techniques, in order to increase sequencing depth and limit assay-specific biases. To estimate repertoire size and how much clonotype sharing occurs between individuals, the study deeply sequenced the blood TCR repertoires of five healthy adults.

Healthy HIV-negative adults with no recently reported acute infections or vaccinations were included as donors. Every donor was a Caucasian adult living in Nashville, Tennessee, USA. CD8 memory samples combined magnetically selected CD45RO+ cells with CCR7-negative CD45RA+ effector memory (TemRA) cells. Blood was collected by leukapheresis, and PBMCs were isolated by Ficoll-Histopaque density gradient centrifugation and then cryopreserved in liquid nitrogen vapor phase. Analytical flow cytometry was used to check the purity and quantity of each magnetically sorted T cell population. Each sorted fraction had its genomic DNA isolated and then quantified by UV absorbance on a Nanodrop 2000c. Using the deep immunoSEQ assay, TCR CDR3 regions were amplified from genomic DNA by multiplex PCR. Extracted genomic DNA from each cell subset was spread evenly across all wells of several immunoSEQ 96-well plates, with each plate serving as a replicate. Each replicate PCR for sorted subsets received roughly 200 ng genomic DNA, equal to about 29,000 T cell genomes. The purified libraries were quantified using a Qubit 3.0 fluorometer, sized with a Bioanalyzer 2100, and then quantified again using the KAPA Library Quantification kit. Every immunoSEQ 96-well plate was sequenced on a separate single-read 150-cycle Illumina NextSeq 550 flow cell. As for the original processing: Because the immunoSEQ output held only junctional sequences and lacked quality scores, the filtering could not match the filtering applied to full-length reads. Sequences were annotated with PyIR, a Python wrapper for IgBLAST v1.9, and V/J genes and CDR3 were assigned using IMGT germline references. Reads were filtered out if the reads had weak V/J assignments (E-value above 1e-6), no CDR3, stop codons, out-of-frame junctions, or ambiguous translated residues. A V3J clonotype was defined by an identical inferred V gene, J gene, and CDR3 amino acid sequence. Percentage overlap between repertoires was computed as shared unique clonotypes divided by the size of the smaller repertoire. RTK rarefaction, the Chao1 estimator, and Recon v2.1 estimates of unobserved clonotypes were used to assess repertoire richness. For all TCRbeta clonotypes obtained by the gDNA method from a few donors, generation probabilities were computed with OLGA. In TCRdb, the immuneACCESS table is reduced to in-frame sequences with V and J assigned. These tables do not hold every clone; where another copy was compared, an unresolved V gene accounts for under half, and the others remain unexplained. D and trimming were read from the DNA, whereas the V and J calls and clone size are those reported in that table. The sample table shows around 370,000 clones, and 90% to 98% are seen once. About 0.34% of the sample is held by the ten biggest clonotypes.

In the case of this clone: Its recognized antigen is unknown. The input lacks base qualities; no much larger clone sits a single base away.

There are 12 amino acids in the CDR3, from cysteine to phenylalanine inclusive. Only CDR3 DNA remains: 36 bases, in frame from the first base. According to the germline V gene, CDR1 reads SGHRS and CDR2 reads YFSETQ. Trimmed from V: 4 bases; trimmed from J: 10 bases; junction bases lacking a gene match: 3. Overall results and qualifications from the work: Sampling was restricted to blood, and TCR repertoires in tissues likely differ from the TCR repertoires found in blood. Across a few donors, around 5% of naive CD4, approximately 3.6% of naive CD8, 2.3% of memory CD4, and 0.4% of memory CD8 clonotypes were shared. Compared with non-shared clonotypes, the clonotypes found in all four sorted-subset donors had higher generation probabilities. Because the study included only a small number of donors, the genetic and exposure-history diversity represented was limited. Rarefaction of sorted-subset datasets indicated incomplete sequencing despite the large sequencing depth. Naive subsets generally had larger estimated clonotype richness than memory subsets did. Based on pairwise subsampling, the degree of clonotype sharing among donors was expected to be affected by sequencing depth.

Sequenced material: memory CD8+ T cells sorted from blood. According to the study, the label for this sample's cell subset or site signals: CD45RO+ cells pooled with CCR7-negative TemRA cells. In this chain, TRBV5-1 is recombined with TRBJ2-1, with 9 bases aligning to TRBD1. The sequence was obtained from a young man in good health. The sequence in DNA is TGCGCCAGCAGCCCTGACAGGGGGGAGCAGTTCTTC. It encodes CASSPDRGEQFF.